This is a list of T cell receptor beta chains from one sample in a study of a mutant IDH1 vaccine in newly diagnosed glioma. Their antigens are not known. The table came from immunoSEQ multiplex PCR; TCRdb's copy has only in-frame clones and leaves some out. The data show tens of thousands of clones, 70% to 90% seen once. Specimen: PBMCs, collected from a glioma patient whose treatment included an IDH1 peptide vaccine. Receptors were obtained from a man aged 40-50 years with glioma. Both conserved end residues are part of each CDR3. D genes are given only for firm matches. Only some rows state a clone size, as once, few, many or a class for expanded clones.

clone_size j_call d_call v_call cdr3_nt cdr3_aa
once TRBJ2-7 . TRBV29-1 TGCAGCGTTGGGGGGGACTCGACCTACGAGCAGTACTTC CSVGGDSTYEQYF
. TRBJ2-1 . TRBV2 TGTGCCAGCAGTGAAGATTGGACTGAGCAGTTCTTC CASSEDWTEQFF
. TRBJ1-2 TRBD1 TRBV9 TGTGCCAGCAGCGGACCGGGACAGGGGTTTTTCTCTAACTATGGCTACACCTTC CASSGPGQGFFSNYGYTF
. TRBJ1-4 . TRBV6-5 TGTGCCAGCACCAGGAATGATGAAAAACTGTTTTTT CASTRNDEKLFF
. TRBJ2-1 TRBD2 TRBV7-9 TGTGCCAGCAGCCCCTCTAGCGGGGGCTACAATGAGCAGTTCTTC CASSPSSGGYNEQFF
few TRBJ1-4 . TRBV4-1 TGCGCCAGCAGCCTAGACAGAGCGGCTAATGAAAAACTGTTTTTT CASSLDRAANEKLFF
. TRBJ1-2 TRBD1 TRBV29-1 TGCAGCGTTGAAGAGGACAGGGGGGCATTCGGCTACACCTTC CSVEEDRGAFGYTF
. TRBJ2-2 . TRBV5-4 TGTGCCAGCAGCGGTATGGGGGCTGCGAGTACCGGGGAGCTGTTTTTT CASSGMGAASTGELFF
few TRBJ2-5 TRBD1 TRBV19 TGTGCCAGTAGTTCCGGACAGGAGGTAGAGACCCAGTACTTC CASSSGQEVETQYF
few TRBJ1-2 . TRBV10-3 TGTGCCATCCGATCGGACGGAGCCCCCCGTGGCTACACCTTC CAIRSDGAPRGYTF
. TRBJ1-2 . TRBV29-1 TGCAGCGCGCGTCTGCCCAGTCTCTATGGCTACACCTTC CSARLPSLYGYTF
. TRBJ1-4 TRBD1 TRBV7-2 TGTGCCAGCAGTCGAGAGTCAGGGACAGGGGGCGGTGAAAAACTGTTTTTT CASSRESGTGGGEKLFF
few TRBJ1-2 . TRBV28 TGTGCCAGCAGTTTATCACGGGGCGATTACACCTTC CASSLSRGDYTF
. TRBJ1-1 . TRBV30 TGTGCCTGGAGTGTACCCCAGGGGCCTGAAGCTTTCTTT CAWSVPQGPEAFF
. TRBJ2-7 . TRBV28 TGTGCCAGCAGGCCGCTAGCAACCTACGAGCAGTACTTC CASRPLATYEQYF
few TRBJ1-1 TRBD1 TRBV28 TGTGCCAGCATGGGACAGGACACTGAAGCTTTCTTT CASMGQDTEAFF
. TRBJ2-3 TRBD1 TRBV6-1 TGTGCCAGCAGTGAGGGACAGGGGGGGTGGGATACGCAGTATTTT CASSEGQGGWDTQYF
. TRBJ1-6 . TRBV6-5 TGTGCCAGCAGAACAGACAGCTCCTATAATTCACCCCTCCACTTT CASRTDSSYNSPLHF
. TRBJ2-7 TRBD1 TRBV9 TGTGCCAGCAGCCTGACAGGGGGCCCCTACGAGCAGTACTTC CASSLTGGPYEQYF
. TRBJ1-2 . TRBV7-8 TGTGCCAGCAGCCCCGGGACACCCTATGGCTACACCTTC CASSPGTPYGYTF
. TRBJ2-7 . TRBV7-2 TGTGCCAGCAGCTTAACCCTAAATGAGCAGTACTTC CASSLTLNEQYF
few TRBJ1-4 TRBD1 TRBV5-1 TGCGCCAGCAGCTTGCAGGGGGCCGGTGAAAAACTGTTTTTT CASSLQGAGEKLFF
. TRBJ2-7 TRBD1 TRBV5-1 TGCGCCAGCAGCTTCATGCAGGGGGCGAGGGAGCAGTACTTC CASSFMQGAREQYF
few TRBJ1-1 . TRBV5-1 TGCGCCAGCTCTTCTACAAACACTGAAGCTTTCTTT CASSSTNTEAFF
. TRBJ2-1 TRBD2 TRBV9 TGTGCCAGCAGCGCCGTACTAGCGGGACTACGCCTCTCCTACAATGAGCAGTTCTTC CASSAVLAGLRLSYNEQFF
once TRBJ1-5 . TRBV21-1 TGTGCCAGCAGGACCGGACAGGGGGCAAATCAGCCCCAGCATTTT CASRTGQGANQPQHF
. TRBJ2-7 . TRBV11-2 TGTGCCAGCAGCTTAGGTTACTACGAGCAGTACTTC CASSLGYYEQYF
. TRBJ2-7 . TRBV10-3 TGTGCCATCATGGGGGTTGCCTCGTACGAGCAGTACTTC CAIMGVASYEQYF
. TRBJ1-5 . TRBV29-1 TGCAGCGTAGAGGGGAATCAGCCCCAGCATTTT CSVEGNQPQHF
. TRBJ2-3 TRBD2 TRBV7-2 TGTGCCAGCAGCTTAAAGGCTAGCGGGGGCCCAATCACAGATACGCAGTATTTT CASSLKASGGPITDTQYF
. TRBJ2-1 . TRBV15 TGTGCCACCAGCGGACGAGCGCCGAGCTCCTACAATGAGCAGTTCTTC CATSGRAPSSYNEQFF
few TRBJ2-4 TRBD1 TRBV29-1 TGCAGCGTTGGGACAGGGCAAAACATTCAGTACTTC CSVGTGQNIQYF
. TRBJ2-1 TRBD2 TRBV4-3 TGCGCCAGCAGCCAAGATTTCGGGACTAGCGGATACAATGAGCAGTTCTTC CASSQDFGTSGYNEQFF
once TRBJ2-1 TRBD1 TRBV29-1 TGCAGCGTTGAAGGGACAGGGACTTTGGGTGAGCAGTTCTTC CSVEGTGTLGEQFF
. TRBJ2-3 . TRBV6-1 TGTGCCAGCGGACAGAGCACAGATACGCAGTATTTT CASGQSTDTQYF
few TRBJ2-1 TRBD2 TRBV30 TGTGCCTGGAGTGGGTTCCTAGCGGGAGTAAGAGATGAGCAGTTCTTC CAWSGFLAGVRDEQFF
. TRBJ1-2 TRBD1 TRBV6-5 TGTGCCAGCAGTTGGGACAGAATCTATGGCTACACCTTC CASSWDRIYGYTF
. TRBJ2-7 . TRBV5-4 TGTGCCAGCAGCTTGGGGGGCCCTAACCCCTCCTACGAGCAGTACTTC CASSLGGPNPSYEQYF
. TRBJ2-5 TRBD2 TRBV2 TGTGCCAGCAGTATAGAGCGGGAGGTATCGGAGACCCAGTACTTC CASSIEREVSETQYF
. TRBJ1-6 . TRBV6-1 TGTGCCAGCAGCCTGACACTTTATAATTCACCCCTCCACTTT CASSLTLYNSPLHF
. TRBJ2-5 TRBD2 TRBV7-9 TGTGCCAGCAGCTTAGGACTAGCGGGAGTCTGGGGAGAGACCCAGTACTTC CASSLGLAGVWGETQYF
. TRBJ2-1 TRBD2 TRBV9 TGTGCCAGCAGCGTAGAATTAGCGGGAGTTAATGAGCAGTTCTTC CASSVELAGVNEQFF
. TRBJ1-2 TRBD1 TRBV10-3 TGTGCCATCAGTGACTCAAGGACAGGGGAGAACTATGGCTACACCTTC CAISDSRTGENYGYTF
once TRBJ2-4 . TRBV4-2 TGTGCCAGCAGCCAAGACCCCCAGGGGATAGCCAAAAACATTCAGTACTTC CASSQDPQGIAKNIQYF
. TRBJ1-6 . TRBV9 TGTGCCAGCAGCGTAGACGGAAATTCACCCCTCCACTTT CASSVDGNSPLHF
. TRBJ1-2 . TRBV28 TGTGCCAGCAGTTCCCCTGGCAGGGGTGGAGGCTACACCTTC CASSSPGRGGGYTF
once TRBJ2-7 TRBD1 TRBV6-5 TGTGCCAGCAGTTACTCCCGGGACAGTTCCTACGAGCAGTACTTC CASSYSRDSSYEQYF
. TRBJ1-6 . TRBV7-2 TGTGCCAGCAGCTTAATACAGGGAAATTCACCCCTCCACTTT CASSLIQGNSPLHF
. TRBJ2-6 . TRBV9 TGTGCCAGCCGGGGGTCTGGGGCCAACGTCCTGACTTTC CASRGSGANVLTF
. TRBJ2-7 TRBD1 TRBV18 TGTGCCAGCTCACCCTCCAGGGGGCTTTACGAGCAGTACTTC CASSPSRGLYEQYF
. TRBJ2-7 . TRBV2 TGTGCCAGCAGCCGACAGGAGACCTCCTACGAGCAGTACTTC CASSRQETSYEQYF
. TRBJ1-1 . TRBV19 TGTGCCAGTAATCAGCCGACCCGGCATAACACTGAAGCTTTCTTT CASNQPTRHNTEAFF
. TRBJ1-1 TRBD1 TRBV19 TGTGCCAGTAGTACCCGGACAGGCCGCATGAACACTGAAGCTTTCTTT CASSTRTGRMNTEAFF